The 6 T cell receptor beta chains given below trace back to one sample, sequenced in a study of cytomegalovirus exposure and HLA in healthy donors. Vbeta (60) and Jbeta (13) primers were used in the PCR. Assay used: immunoSEQ multiplex PCR; TCRdb lists only in-frame clones, some missing. The sample shows about 190,000 clones, roughly 81% of them seen only once. The specimen was PBMCs. These receptors were obtained from a young woman in good health and CMV-seropositive.

CDR3 in DNA: TGCGCCAGCAGCCCCCGACAGGGTAGGATCGGGGAGCTGTTTTTT. Protein product: CASSPRQGRIGELFF. This chain uses TRBV5-1 with TRBJ2-2; the match to TRBD1 covers 7 bases. V shed 4 bases, J shed 7 bases, and the junction held 10 bases outside the gene matches. The CDR3 totals 15 residues. Germline-derived CDR1 and CDR2 are SGHRS and YFSETQ.

This clone has a single count. The same CDR3 can be traced to other DNA sequences in this sample. This chain connects TRBV5-1 to TRBJ2-2; 8 bases map to TRBD2. V lost 0 bases, J lost 4 bases, and 2 bases stayed unmatched. The CDR3 contains 15 residues. Germline loops: CDR1 SGHRS, CDR2 YFSETQ. DNA of the CDR3: TGCGCCAGCAGCTTGGCCCTAGCGGGCACCGGGGAGCTGTTTTTT. As protein: CASSLALAGTGELFF.

This clone was found once. The V gene is TRBV19, the J gene TRBJ1-2; TRBD1 matches at 8 bases. CDR1 is LNHDA, CDR2 SQIVND, per germline (reference sequence). The CDR3 is 13 amino acids. With V trimmed by 7 bases and J by 4 bases, 5 bases remained unmatched. This CDR3 is CASTSGQGYGYTF. In DNA, the CDR3 is TGTGCCAGTACCTCAGGACAGGGCTATGGCTACACCTTC.

The chain combines TRBV9 with TRBJ1-4; 8 bases agree with TRBD1. Germline-derived CDR1 and CDR2 are SGDLS and YYNGEE. The V and J ends lost 0 bases and 8 bases, in that order; junction bases with no gene match: 3. The CDR3 is 14 amino acids. DNA for the CDR3: TGTGCCAGCAGCGTAGAAGGGGACAGGGAAAAACTGTTTTTT. This translates into CASSVEGDREKLFF.

The rearrangement links TRBV6-1 to TRBJ2-7; tentatively, D is TRBD2 (6 bases). This CDR3 is 14 amino acids long. Trimming shortened V by 4 bases and J by 3 bases, and 13 bases separated the two germline ends. Germline V lookup: CDR1 MNHNS, CDR2 SASEGT. The CDR3 loop reads CASSVQYSGYEQYF. The DNA for the CDR3 is TGTGCCAGCAGTGTTCAGTATAGCGGCTACGAGCAGTACTTC.

V is TRBV28 and J is TRBJ1-2; perhaps TRBD1 as D (6 bases). This CDR3 has 13 amino acids. Germline assignment: CDR1 MDHEN and CDR2 SYDVKM. Trimming removed 7 bases from V and 8 bases from J, with 17 bases in between. CDR3 sequence (DNA): TGTGCCAGCACCCATCGGGGGGCTCAAGGCTACACCTTC. Translation: CASTHRGAQGYTF.